This T cell receptor (beta chain) emerged from a study of T cell repertoires in cytomegalovirus infection. Study in general: Both CMV infection and a matching HLA type were indicated by public TCR beta signatures. Study-wide findings and caveats: Clonotypes of TCR beta that were HLA-C-restricted and CMV-specific dominated the ex vivo response. The cumulative frequency of public TCR beta families distinguished individuals who carried CMV together with the relevant HLA.

The CDR3 sequence is 13 residues long. Germline V CDR1 and CDR2: SNHLY, FYNNEI. The V end lost 3 bases, the J end lost 0 bases, and 6 bases lay between the germline ends. This clonotype has a count of ten or more. Its cognate antigen is unknown. TCRdb reprocessed the reads with MiXCR, giving one entry per CDR3 protein. The sample carries a few hundred thousand distinct CDR3 sequences, approximately 9% recorded once. V is TRBV2 and J is TRBJ2-7; no clear D. The receptor comes from a human donor in good health (CMV status not recorded). Some clones in this sample may be carry-over from other donors' samples. The sequencing input was PBMCs. The CDR3 loop is CASSEHVSYEQYF. CDR3 DNA: TGTGCCAGCAGTGAGCACGTCTCCTACGAGCAGTACTTC.